These 30 T cell receptor beta chains came from one sample sequenced in a study of blood T cell repertoires in COVID-19. Profiling relied on immunoSEQ multiplex PCR, and the TCRdb table lists in-frame clones only, not all of them. The repertoire holds some 210,000 clones, with about nine tenths as singletons. Sequencing used peripheral blood. These receptors were obtained from a man in his sixties who had recovered from COVID-19.

This sequence joins TRBV7-2 and TRBJ2-1; 7 positions agree with TRBD2. The germline CDR1 and CDR2 sequences are SGHTA and FQGNSA. This CDR3 has 16 residues. Trimming at V came to 4 bases and at J to 8 bases, leaving 14 bases not matched to a gene. Here the CDR3 DNA reads TGTGCCAGCAGCTCTTCGTGGGGCGGGAGTAGTGATGAGCAGTTCTTC. Its protein product is CASSSSWGGSSDEQFF.

V gene TRBV10-3 combines with J gene TRBJ2-2; TRBD2 might be the D (6 bases). CDR1 is ENHRY, CDR2 SYGVKD, per germline. V was pared by 0 bases and J by 1 base, with 9 bases between. The CDR3 length is 16 residues. CDR3 protein: CAISESRRGNTGELFF. CDR3 bases: TGTGCCATCAGTGAGTCCCGGCGGGGGAACACCGGGGAGCTGTTTTTT.

The chain joins TRBV9 to TRBJ2-5; 10 bases align to TRBD1. With 2 bases clipped from V and 4 bases from J, the junction kept 5 bases outside the gene matches. Germline CDR1 reads SGDLS; CDR2 reads YYNGEE. The CDR3 runs to 15 residues. Written as DNA, the CDR3 is TGTGCCAGCAGCGTGTGGGACAGGGGCGGAGAGACCCAGTACTTC. Translated: CASSVWDRGGETQYF.

The J gene is TRBJ2-5, the V gene TRBV3-1 (or the pseudogene TRBV3-2), with TRBD2 as a possible D gene (6 bases). Germline CDR1 and CDR2: LGHDT and YNNKEL (reference sequence). CDR3 size: 15 residues. With 1 base removed from V and 0 bases from J, the gap between germline ends came to 9 bases. CDR3 in DNA: TGTGCCAGCAGCCAAGTGGGACTCAACCAAGAGACCCAGTACTTC. As protein: CASSQVGLNQETQYF.

This clone was detected once. V gene TRBV27 combines with J gene TRBJ1-5; 10 bases map to TRBD1. V lost 6 bases and J lost 4; bases outside the gene matches: 15. Germline V gene sequence: CDR1 MNHEY, CDR2 SMNVEV (reference sequence). The CDR3 sequence is 18 residues long. The CDR3 sequence: CASRKMPGQGQRNQPQHF. In DNA form, the CDR3 reads TGTGCCAGCAGGAAAATGCCGGGACAGGGGCAAAGAAATCAGCCCCAGCATTTT.

This rearrangement joins TRBV7-9 to TRBJ1-5; 7 nucleotides line up with TRBD1. The V and J ends lost 1 base and 2 bases, in that order; junction bases with no gene match: 2. Germline values: CDR1 SEHNR, CDR2 FQNEAQ (reference sequence). This CDR3 region has 15 residues. This chain's CDR3 is CASSLEGAGNQPQHF. In nucleotides, the CDR3 is TGTGCCAGCAGCTTAGAGGGGGCTGGCAATCAGCCCCAGCATTTT.

V gene TRBV6-5 combines with J gene TRBJ2-2; D is uncertain. The V gene lost 6 bases and the J gene lost 6 bases, with 5 bases spanning the gap. Germline CDR1 is MNHEY and CDR2 is SVGAGI. CDR3 length: 11 amino acids. DNA for the CDR3: TGTGCCAGCAGCCTTGCCGGGGAGCTGTTTTTT. Translated: CASSLAGELFF.

The rearrangement links TRBV5-6 to TRBJ2-4; tentatively, D is TRBD1 (6 bases). The CDR3 is 13 amino acids. V dropped 3 bases and J dropped 9 bases, with 13 bases sitting between them. The V gene's germline CDR1 is SGHDT and CDR2 YYEEEE. CDR3 amino acids: CASSSLLGGIQYF. As DNA, the CDR3 is TGTGCCAGCAGCTCCCTTTTAGGGGGCATTCAGTACTTC.

V is TRBV27 and J is TRBJ2-6, with 9 bases matching TRBD2. Germline CDR1 MNHEY, CDR2 SMNVEV (reference sequence). With 6 bases clipped from V and 4 bases from J, the junction kept 7 bases outside the gene matches. This CDR3 contains 16 residues. CDR3 amino acids: CASRFAGGGGANVLTF. The CDR3 DNA is TGTGCCAGCAGATTCGCGGGGGGGGGCGGGGCCAACGTCCTGACTTTC.

The V gene is TRBV19, the J gene TRBJ2-2; 10 bases line up with TRBD1. The junction had 16 bases not matched to a gene; V was cut back by 2 bases and J by 1 base. The CDR3 has 21 residues. Germline V gives CDR1 LNHDA, CDR2 SQIVND (reference sequence). This CDR3 is CASSITDPGQGMPLNTGELFF. The CDR3 region has the DNA TGTGCCAGTAGTATAACCGACCCGGGACAGGGGATGCCCTTGAACACCGGGGAGCTGTTTTTT.

The V gene is TRBV19, the J gene TRBJ2-2; D perhaps matches TRBD2 (5 bases). This CDR3 has 15 residues. Germline V lookup: CDR1 LNHDA, CDR2 SQIVND (reference sequence). Deletions cut 7 bases from V and 2 bases from J, with 14 bases between. This CDR3 reads CASTRGLRNTGELFF. As DNA, the CDR3 is TGTGCCAGTACTCGCGGACTCCGAAACACCGGGGAGCTGTTTTTT.

This chain connects TRBV27 to TRBJ1-2; D perhaps matches TRBD1 (5 bases). Per the germline V gene, CDR1 is MNHEY and CDR2 is SMNVEV (reference sequence). The V gene lost 0 bases and the J gene lost 4 bases, with 12 bases spanning the gap. The CDR3 contains 15 residues. CDR3 in amino acids: CASSLSWGGRYGYTF. The CDR3 coding sequence is TGTGCCAGCAGTTTATCGTGGGGCGGCCGCTATGGCTACACCTTC.

This clone showed up just once. The chain couples TRBV7-2 to TRBJ1-2; D is unclear. Trimming shortened V by 8 bases and J by 4 bases, and 14 bases separated the two germline ends. The V gene's germline CDR1 is SGHTA and CDR2 FQGNSA. The CDR3 loop spans 13 amino acids. In DNA, the CDR3 is TGTGCCAGCGCCGTGGGGAGCGGCTATGGCTACACCTTC. It specifies CASAVGSGYGYTF.

The chain uses TRBV5-1 and TRBJ2-3; 7 nucleotides agree with TRBD2. The V gene's germline CDR1 is SGHRS and CDR2 YFSETQ. CDR3 length equals 16 residues. Trimming cost V 3 bases and J 2 bases; bases outside gene matches: 9. CDR3 in amino acids: CASSYRLAAFTDTQYF. Written as DNA, the CDR3 is TGCGCCAGCAGCTACAGGCTAGCGGCCTTCACAGATACGCAGTATTTT. The whole variable domain, remainder taken from reference TRBV5-1 and TRBJ2-3, is KAGVTQTPRYLIKTRGQQVTLSCSPISGHRSVSWYQQTPGQGLQFLFEYFSETQRNKGNFPGRFSGRQFSNSRSEMNVSTLELGDSALYLCASSYRLAAFTDTQYFGPGTRLTVL.

J is TRBJ2-5 and V is TRBV3-1 (or the pseudogene TRBV3-2); D gene ambiguous. CDR1 is LGHDT and CDR2 is YNNKEL in the germline V gene (reference sequence). This CDR3 comprises 14 residues. V lost 0 bases and J 7 bases, leaving 12 bases between the germline ends. The CDR3 coding sequence is TGTGCCAGCAGCCAAGACTACAGTCCGAGGACCCAGTACTTC. Translation gives CASSQDYSPRTQYF.

The rearrangement links TRBV2 to TRBJ1-1, with D uncertain. CDR3 length: 13 amino acids. V was cut by 4 bases and J by 0 bases, with 6 bases left in between. CDR1 and CDR2 (germline): SNHLY, FYNNEI. The CDR3 loop reads CASSGQMNTEAFF. The CDR3 DNA reads TGTGCCAGCAGTGGACAAATGAACACTGAAGCTTTCTTT.

CDR3: CASSTGQVGNEQYF. The CDR3 DNA reads as TGTGCCAGCAGTACAGGACAGGTAGGGAACGAGCAGTACTTC. The chain combines TRBV6-5 with TRBJ2-7; 7 nucleotides match TRBD1. The CDR3 extends over 14 amino acids. The germline CDR1 and CDR2 sequences are MNHEY and SVGAGI. The V segment lost 5 bases and the J segment 5 bases; nucleotides outside the gene matches: 9.

The chain recombines TRBV5-6 with TRBJ2-5; weak D call: TRBD2 (7 bases). V was cut by 2 bases and J by 5 bases, with 19 bases left in between. CDR3 length: 16 residues. Germline V lookup: CDR1 SGHDT, CDR2 YYEEEE. As DNA, the CDR3 is TGTGCCAGCAGCTTCGTGGCTGCGGGGGCTAGGGAGACCCAGTACTTC. It encodes CASSFVAAGARETQYF.

The rearrangement joins TRBV6-4 to TRBJ1-1; 8 bases line up with TRBD1. CDR3 length equals 16 residues. Germline V CDR1 and CDR2: MRHNA, SNTAGT. V dropped 4 bases and J dropped 0; count of bases not matched to a gene: 7. CDR3 DNA: TGTGCCAGCAGTGCCGGGACAGGAAGCTTGAACACTGAAGCTTTCTTT. Amino acids: CASSAGTGSLNTEAFF.

V is TRBV7-9 and J is TRBJ1-2; D is unclear. The V end was cut by 3 bases, the J end by 3 bases, with 11 bases between. From germline, CDR1 is SEHNR and CDR2 FQNEAQ (reference sequence). The CDR3 is made up of 14 amino acids. CDR3 DNA: TGTGCCAGCAGCTTGGGCGACGGCGACTATGGCTACACCTTC. Protein: CASSLGDGDYGYTF.

Points on this clone: Relative to the germline gene, one junction end is altered; a read error may explain this. The chain has TRBV19 and TRBJ2-5; TRBD2 aligns across 9 bases. The CDR3 has 15 residues. Germline CDR1 reads LNHDA; CDR2 reads SQIVND (reference sequence). The CDR3 DNA reads as TGTGCCAGTAGTGTAGAGCGGGGGGACCAAGAGACCCAGTACTTC. Amino acid sequence: CASSVERGDQETQYF.

This clone was detected a few times. V and J are TRBV18 and TRBJ1-1; 7 bases are shared with TRBD1. The CDR3 loop spans 12 amino acids. Germline V gene data show CDR1 as KGHSH and CDR2 as LQKENI. The ends lost 5 bases at V and 6 bases at J; junction bases unmatched: 3. The CDR3 protein is CASSKGTAEAFF. Here the CDR3 DNA reads TGTGCCAGCTCAAAAGGGACAGCTGAAGCTTTCTTT.

The J gene is TRBJ2-7, the V gene TRBV6-5; 8 bases fit TRBD1. Germline V CDR1 and CDR2: MNHEY, SVGAGI. There are 14 residues in the CDR3. V lost 2 bases and J lost 7; bases outside the gene matches: 7. CDR3 amino acids: CASSYQGAGREQYF. CDR3 DNA sequence: TGTGCCAGCAGTTACCAGGGGGCTGGTAGAGAGCAGTACTTC.

The rearrangement uses TRBV4-2 and TRBJ2-2, with D possibly TRBD2 on 5 matching bases. Germline CDR1 is LGHNA and CDR2 is YNFKEQ. The length of the CDR3 is 16 residues. V shed 0 bases and J shed 4 bases, with 12 bases lying between them. In DNA form, the CDR3 reads TGTGCCAGCAGCCAAGAGGAGGTCCTGGGCACCGGGGAGCTGTTTTTT. Amino acids: CASSQEEVLGTGELFF.

CDR3 residues: CATSSRSSYNEQFF. The CDR3 DNA follows: TGTGCCACCAGTTCGCGGAGCTCCTACAATGAGCAGTTCTTC. The chain employs TRBV24-1 and TRBJ2-1; D unresolved. The CDR3 runs to 14 residues. Germline loops: CDR1 KGHDR, CDR2 SFDVKD. Trimming took off 6 bases at V and 0 bases at J, with 8 bases between the two ends.

The chain joins TRBV4-1 to TRBJ2-7, with D perhaps TRBD1 (6 bases). The germline V gene has CDR1 MGHRA and CDR2 YSYEKL. V lost 4 bases to trimming and J lost 1 base, with 11 bases between them. The CDR3 sequence is 14 residues long. CDR3 sequence: CASSPPDRSYEQYF. The DNA for the CDR3 is TGCGCCAGCAGCCCGCCCGACAGGTCCTACGAGCAGTACTTC.

The chain couples TRBV27 to TRBJ1-1; D may be TRBD1 (6 bases). This CDR3 is 13 amino acids long. Trimming pared 7 bases from V and 4 bases from J, leaving 13 bases between. Germline values: CDR1 MNHEY, CDR2 SMNVEV (reference sequence). The CDR3, as DNA: TGTGCCAGCAAAGGGGGAAGGAGCACTGAAGCTTTCTTT. Translating gives CASKGGRSTEAFF.

The chain has TRBV6-5 and TRBJ1-3; 7 positions agree with TRBD1. V lost 6 bases to trimming and J lost 2 bases; unmatched junction nucleotides: 4. The CDR3 consists of 14 residues. Germline V gives CDR1 MNHEY, CDR2 SVGAGI. CDR3 DNA: TGTGCCAGCAGGACTGACAGGGCTGGAAACACCATATATTTT. Amino acid sequence: CASRTDRAGNTIYF.

V usage is TRBV7-6 and J usage is TRBJ1-6; 8 bases align to TRBD1. CDR1 and CDR2 (germline): SGHVS, FNYEAQ. The CDR3 totals 15 residues. The trim removed 2 bases at V and 10 bases at J, leaving 7 bases unmatched. The CDR3 coding sequence is TGTGCCAGCAGCTTATTGCAGGGGGCAGACTCACCCCTCCACTTT. Its protein is CASSLLQGADSPLHF.

V usage is TRBV6-5 and J usage is TRBJ1-2; D gene unclear. CDR3 size: 15 residues. The germline V gene encodes CDR1 MNHEY and CDR2 SVGAGI. V lost 0 bases and J 6 bases, leaving 14 bases between the germline ends. The CDR3 DNA sequence: TGTGCCAGCAGTTACTCGATTCCGAGGGCCGATGGCTACACCTTC. Its translation: CASSYSIPRADGYTF.